These 18 T cell receptor beta chains share one sample of origin, sequenced in a study of cytomegalovirus exposure and HLA in healthy donors. Primers for the PCR totalled 60 Vbeta and 13 Jbeta. The data were produced by immunoSEQ multiplex PCR, yet TCRdb's version contains in-frame clones alone and is incomplete. The repertoire holds 150,000 to 200,000 clones, with more than 75% as singletons. Sequenced sample: PBMCs. Every receptor here comes from a man between 18 and 29 years old in good health and CMV-seropositive.

This clone was picked up one time. The chain carries TRBV7-9 and TRBJ1-3; unclear D gene. The CDR3 consists of 16 residues. Trimming shortened V by 2 bases and J by 2 bases, and 13 bases separated the two germline ends. CDR1 and CDR2 (germline): SEHNR, FQNEAQ (reference sequence). This chain's CDR3 is CASSLLLLVTGNTIYF. DNA for the CDR3: TGTGCCAGCAGCTTACTCCTCTTAGTTACTGGAAACACCATATATTTT.

V usage is TRBV7-2 and J usage is TRBJ2-1; D not resolved. The CDR3 covers 16 residues. V lost 5 bases, J lost 0 bases, and 14 bases lay in between. The germline CDR1 and CDR2 sequences are SGHTA and FQGNSA. The CDR3: CASSPPPLSSYNEQFF. The CDR3 DNA follows: TGTGCCAGCAGCCCCCCACCTCTAAGCTCCTACAATGAGCAGTTCTTC.

The V call is TRBV6-6, the J call TRBJ2-7; tentative D call: TRBD2 (5 bases). The length of the CDR3 is 12 residues. V dropped 6 bases and J dropped 5 bases, with 11 bases sitting between them. Germline-derived CDR1 and CDR2 are MNHNY and SVGAGI (reference sequence). CDR3 in amino acids: CASSPGVHEQYF. The CDR3 DNA is TGTGCCAGCAGCCCCGGGGTCCACGAGCAGTACTTC.

The chain has TRBV10-3 and TRBJ2-5; 7 positions agree with TRBD2. Germline CDR1 and CDR2: ENHRY and SYGVKD. V trimming: 10 bases; J trimming: 5 bases; junction bases outside the gene matches: 4. The CDR3 loop spans 11 amino acids. The CDR3 coding sequence is TGTGCCACTGGGCGGGGGGAGACCCAGTACTTC. This gives the protein CATGRGETQYF.

Comments on this clone: Relative to the germline gene, one junction end is altered; a read error may explain this. The genes are TRBV30 and TRBJ2-6; 9 nucleotides line up with TRBD1. Germline CDR1 GTSNPN, CDR2 SVGIG (reference sequence). The CDR3 covers 16 residues. CDR3 amino acids: CAYRGTGSSGANGLTF. CDR3 bases: TGTGCCTACCGAGGGACAGGGTCTTCTGGGGCCAACGGCCTGACTTTC.

This rearrangement joins TRBV5-1 to TRBJ1-4; 7 bases agree with TRBD1. The CDR3 loop spans 17 amino acids. Unmatched junction bases numbered 5, after V lost 0 bases and J lost 0 bases. Per the germline V gene, CDR1 is SGHRS and CDR2 is YFSETQ. CDR3 bases: TGCGCCAGCAGCTTGGTGGGGACAGTTGCAACTAATGAAAAACTGTTTTTT. Encoded protein: CASSLVGTVATNEKLFF.

The gene calls are TRBV29-1 and TRBJ1-1, with D possibly TRBD1 on 6 matching bases. The CDR3 consists of 13 residues. Germline V gene data show CDR1 as SQVTM and CDR2 as ANQGSEA. CDR3: CSAGGGLGTEAFF. In DNA form, the CDR3 reads TGCAGTGCTGGGGGGGGGCTGGGGACTGAAGCTTTCTTT.

This clone was seen once. The V call is TRBV30, the J call TRBJ1-2; D not resolved. The ends were cut back, 3 bases at V and 2 bases at J, with 4 bases in the middle. CDR1 and CDR2 from the germline V gene are GTSNPN and SVGIG (reference sequence). The length of the CDR3 is 11 residues. For the CDR3, the DNA is TGTGCCTGGAGCAGAAACTATGGCTACACCTTC. Amino acids: CAWSRNYGYTF.

The chain uses TRBV12-5 and TRBJ2-1; tentative D call: TRBD1 (6 bases). CDR3 length: 19 amino acids. Trimming removed 5 bases from V and 1 base from J, with 24 bases in between. The germline V gene has CDR1 LGHNT and CDR2 FRNRAP. The CDR3 sequence is CASGPTASLSQGSYNEQFF. CDR3 DNA: TGTGCTAGTGGTCCTACAGCGTCCCTATCCCAGGGGTCCTACAATGAGCAGTTCTTC.

As concerns this clone: Sequence at one end of the junction differs from germline and may be a read error. The chain combines TRBV5-1 with TRBJ2-6; TRBD1 matches at 7 bases. CDR1 SGHRS and CDR2 YFSETQ come from the germline V gene. The CDR3 runs 17 residues. CDR3 in amino acids: CASSREPTGSGANALTF. CDR3 in DNA: TGCGCCAGCAGCCGTGAGCCGACAGGGTCAGGGGCCAACGCCCTGACTTTC.

The rearrangement uses TRBV4-2 and TRBJ1-1, with no clear D. Trimming pared 3 bases from V and 4 bases from J, leaving 9 bases between. There are 13 residues in the CDR3. Germline-derived CDR1 and CDR2 are LGHNA and YNFKEQ. The CDR3 region has the DNA TGTGCCAGCAGCCATGGGCTCGGCACTGAAGCTTTCTTT. Translating it yields CASSHGLGTEAFF.

V is TRBV5-6 and J is TRBJ2-3; tentatively, D is TRBD1 (5 bases). V lost 3 bases to trimming and J lost 5 bases, with 13 bases between them. The CDR3 runs to 14 residues. Germline loops: CDR1 SGHDT, CDR2 YYEEEE. The CDR3 reads CASSWGAWVDTQYF. In DNA, the CDR3 is TGTGCCAGCAGCTGGGGCGCATGGGTAGATACGCAGTATTTT.

The chain has TRBV7-3 and TRBJ2-7; no definite D call. V shed 2 bases and J shed 3 bases, with 17 bases lying between them. The CDR3 runs 16 residues. Looked up from germline, CDR1 is SGHTA and CDR2 is FQGTGA. The CDR3 nucleotides read TGTGCCAGCAGCTTAGTAGAGGTTAAGATACGCTACGAGCAGTACTTC. This codes for CASSLVEVKIRYEQYF.

The rearrangement links TRBV7-2 to TRBJ2-5; D is unresolved. The germline V gene has CDR1 SGHTA and CDR2 FQGNSA. V gave up 7 bases and J gave up 1 base, with 13 bases separating them. The CDR3 sequence is 14 residues long. The CDR3 nucleotides are TGTGCCAGCACCCAAGACATGCTCCAAGAGACCCAGTACTTC. Its protein is CASTQDMLQETQYF.

This clone appeared a single time. The V call is TRBV5-4, the J call TRBJ2-3; TRBD1 agrees at 10 bases. Germline CDR1 reads SGHNT; CDR2 reads YYREEE (reference sequence). The CDR3 is made up of 14 amino acids. Trimming at V came to 10 bases and at J to 4 bases, leaving 9 bases not matched to a gene. DNA of the CDR3: TGTGCCTCCCGGTGGGACAGGGGACCAGATACGCAGTATTTT. This encodes CASRWDRGPDTQYF. Based on the CDR3 plus reference TRBV5-4 and TRBJ2-3, the full variable domain is ETGVTQSPTHLIKTRGQQVTLRCSSQSGHNTVSWYQQALGQGPQFIFQYYREEENGRGNFPPRFSGLQFPNYSSELNVNALELDDSALYLCASRWDRGPDTQYFGPGTRLTVL.

The chain employs TRBV5-1 and TRBJ1-2; 9 bases are a match to TRBD1. This CDR3 has 15 amino acids. V shed 4 bases and J 8 bases; nucleotides not matched to a gene: 12. Germline assignment: CDR1 SGHRS and CDR2 YFSETQ. The CDR3 DNA follows: TGCGCCAGCAGCAATAGGACAGGGGAAGGACAGGGCTACACCTTC. Its protein product is CASSNRTGEGQGYTF.

This chain connects TRBV9 to TRBJ1-4, with TRBD1 as a possible D gene (5 bases). This CDR3 is 15 amino acids long. Germline V gene lookup returns CDR1 SGDLS and CDR2 YYNGEE. V was cut by 0 bases and J by 0 bases, with 6 bases left in between. DNA for the CDR3: TGTGCCAGCAGCGTAGAGGGGACAACTAATGAAAAACTGTTTTTT. It encodes CASSVEGTTNEKLFF.

This clone appeared a single time. The CDR3 bases are TGTGCCAGCAGTTACTGGACAGGGGAAAACATTCAGTACTTC. This translates into CASSYWTGENIQYF. The chain is built from TRBV6-6 and TRBJ2-4; 9 bases map to TRBD1. This CDR3 is 14 amino acids long. J lost 5 bases, V lost 1 base, and 0 bases had no gene match. Germline CDR1 reads MNHNY; CDR2 reads SVGAGI (reference sequence).